This T cell receptor (beta chain) was sequenced during a study of cytomegalovirus exposure and HLA in healthy donors. Donors were drawn from the roughly 110-subject validation cohort, separate from the approximately 700-subject first cohort. Assay: immunoSEQ multiplex PCR; the TCRdb copy retains only in-frame clones and omits some. The repertoire has approximately 270,000 clones, roughly 90% of them found once; the top ten carry 0.35% to 0.45%. There are 17 residues in the CDR3. V trimming: 7 bases; J trimming: 6 bases; junction bases outside the gene matches: 16. In germline, CDR1 is SGHVS, CDR2 FNYEAQ.

The rearrangement links TRBV7-6 to TRBJ1-3; 9 bases fit TRBD1. This sequence originates from a woman younger than 35 in good health and CMV-seronegative. The sample was PBMCs. CDR3 coding DNA: TGTGCCAGCACCCCGGGACAGGGCAATCTTGGGGTAAACACCATATATTTT. Protein: CASTPGQGNLGVNTIYF.